The text below deals with one T cell receptor (beta chain). The sample originates from a study of CD8 T cells in Susac syndrome. Negative isolation yielded CD8+ and CD4+ T cells; FACS enriched TEMRA cells. Random hexamers served to reverse transcribe about 0.5 to 1 ug RNA. TCRdb fed the immunoSEQ multiplex PCR reads into MiXCR, producing one record per CDR3 protein. Of 160,000 or so distinct CDR3 sequences listed, roughly 95% are singletons. From germline, CDR1 is SGDLS and CDR2 YYNGEE. The CDR3 totals 13 residues. J was trimmed by 4 bases and V by 4 bases; bases with no gene match: 4. The chain has TRBV9 and TRBJ1-1, with 7 positions matching TRBD1. The material sequenced was CD8+ T cells from PBMCs. The source of this sequence is a human donor with multiple sclerosis. The CDR3 DNA follows: TGTGCCAGCAGCACTCCAGGGGGCACTGAAGCTTTCTTT. Protein product: CASSTPGGTEAFF.